This TCR beta chain appears in the sequencing data of a study of CD8 T cells in ankylosing spondylitis. Points from the study as a whole: It appeared that ankylosing spondylitis blood was characterized by a TCR beta motif of under ten highly homologous variants.

Germline CDR1 reads LGHDT; CDR2 reads YNNKEL (reference sequence). This CDR3 contains 15 residues. V gave up 4 bases and J gave up 5 bases; unmatched junction bases: 8. Only a few counts were recorded for this clonotype. Its antigen is not identified. One entry per CDR3 protein results from TCRdb running MiXCR on the 5' RACE reads. The sample has approximately 220,000 distinct CDR3 sequences; around 16% are singletons. The V gene is TRBV3-1, the J gene TRBJ2-1; 7 bases align to TRBD2. What was sequenced was blood, either unsorted or a sorted T cell fraction (not recorded which). The TCR comes from a male donor with ankylosing spondylitis. CDR3 loop: CASSLSGTRDNEQFF. DNA for the CDR3: TGTGCCAGCAGCCTAAGCGGGACTCGGGACAATGAGCAGTTCTTC.